One and the same sample provided the 27 T cell receptor beta chains below, sequenced in a study of T cell clonotyping in hematopoietic cell transplantation (dated by TCRdb to the early 2020s). The sample's time point label is to be understood as: 30 days after allo-HCT. The method behind the library was the immunoSEQ multiplex PCR assay. TCRdb stores this immuneACCESS table with in-frame sequences only. Part of the clones is absent; in the studies checked, under half of the shortfall reflects unresolved V genes, and no reason is known for the rest. For this sample there are more than 12,000 clones; 94% appear just once. The ten largest make up around 4.3% of the sample. The sequencing used PBMCs, collected 30 days after allogeneic stem cell transplant. The source of these receptors is a male patient between 60 and 69 years old who had an allogeneic stem cell transplant from an unrelated donor, so the T cells may come from the graft donor. Some clones in this sample may be carry-over from other donors' samples.

The rearrangement links TRBV7-2 to TRBJ2-3; 14 bases fit TRBD2. The CDR3 contains 17 residues. The V segment lost 1 base and the J segment 5 bases; nucleotides outside the gene matches: 5. The germline gives CDR1 SGHTA, CDR2 FQGNSA. This chain's CDR3 is CASSLGSGLAGGDTQYF. CDR3 nucleotide sequence: TGTGCCAGCAGCTTAGGGTCTGGACTAGCGGGAGGAGATACGCAGTATTTT.

The CDR3 spells CSVEVASDEKLFF. CDR3 sequence (DNA): TGCAGCGTTGAAGTGGCGTCGGATGAAAAACTGTTTTTT. The chain is built from TRBV29-1 and TRBJ1-4; D gene ambiguous. Germline V gives CDR1 SQVTM, CDR2 ANQGSEA. The CDR3 totals 13 residues. The germline V and J ends were trimmed by 1 base and 6 bases, with 9 bases remaining between them.

V usage is TRBV9 and J usage is TRBJ1-1; 8 nucleotides match TRBD1. Germline V CDR1 and CDR2: SGDLS, YYNGEE. This CDR3 is 16 amino acids long. V lost 4 bases, J lost 0 bases, and 8 bases stayed unmatched. The DNA of the CDR3 is TGTGCCAGCAGCCCGTTGACAGGGGCGATGAACACTGAAGCTTTCTTT. This codes for CASSPLTGAMNTEAFF.

The chain combines TRBV5-4 with TRBJ2-1, with 9 bases matching TRBD2. The CDR3 runs 13 residues. The germline gives CDR1 SGHNT, CDR2 YYREEE (reference sequence). Trimming took 4 bases from V and 9 from J; bases not matched to a gene: 5. CDR3 in amino acids: CASSGGLASEQFF. DNA for the CDR3: TGTGCCAGCAGCGGGGGACTAGCATCTGAGCAGTTCTTC.

The rearrangement links TRBV7-2 to TRBJ2-1, with D perhaps assigned TRBD1 or TRBD2 (5 bases each). CDR3 length: 17 amino acids. V lost 5 bases, J lost 7 bases, and 24 bases lay in between. The germline CDR1 and CDR2 sequences are SGHTA and FQGNSA. The CDR3 region has the DNA TGTGCCAGCAGCCTCGTCGGGGCAGCAAGTTCGGGTAATGAGCAGTTCTTC. Translated, it gives CASSLVGAASSGNEQFF.

The chain is built from TRBV7-2 and TRBJ2-5; D ambiguous. Between the trimmed V and J ends, which lost 0 bases and 0 bases, there was a span of 8 bases. The CDR3 loop spans 15 amino acids. From germline, CDR1 is SGHTA and CDR2 FQGNSA. The CDR3 here is CASSLATAYQETQYF. CDR3 nucleotide sequence: TGTGCCAGCAGCTTAGCGACGGCGTACCAAGAGACCCAGTACTTC.

This clone was observed once. This CDR3 reads CASRGGEETQYF. In DNA, the CDR3 is TGCGCCAGCAGAGGTGGTGAAGAGACCCAGTACTTC. The rearrangement joins TRBV5-1 to TRBJ2-5; unclear D gene. V gave up 5 bases and J gave up 3 bases, with 8 bases separating them. This CDR3 contains 12 residues. CDR1 and CDR2 (germline): SGHRS, YFSETQ.

The V gene is TRBV6-1, the J gene TRBJ2-7; no clear D gene. The CDR3 is 13 amino acids. In germline, CDR1 is MNHNS, CDR2 SASEGT. The V end lost 1 base, the J end lost 2 bases, and 6 bases lay between the germline ends. CDR3 in DNA: TGTGCCAGCAGTGAAGGCGGAACCTACGAGCAGTACTTC. As protein: CASSEGGTYEQYF.

The chain joins TRBV7-8 to TRBJ1-5, with D possibly being TRBD1 (5 bases). CDR1 SGHVS and CDR2 FQNEAQ come from the germline V gene. V lost 4 bases and J lost 5, with 18 bases in between. The CDR3 consists of 16 residues. DNA of the CDR3: TGTGCCAGCAGCTGGGGGTCAATGCGGGGAGATCAGCCCCAGCATTTT. The encoded protein is CASSWGSMRGDQPQHF.

This chain joins TRBV7-3 and TRBJ2-1; 9 nucleotides line up with TRBD1. V trimming: 4 bases; J trimming: 7 bases; junction bases outside the gene matches: 8. The CDR3 covers 15 residues. Germline CDR1 is SGHTA and CDR2 is FQGTGA. The DNA of the CDR3 is TGTGCCAGCAGCTCCAACTCCGGGACAGGGAATGAGCAGTTCTTC. Protein sequence: CASSSNSGTGNEQFF.

The chain couples TRBV19 to TRBJ2-7, with D possibly being TRBD1 (6 bases). This CDR3 is built from 13 residues. V gave up 1 base and J gave up 2 bases, with 6 bases separating them. CDR1 and CDR2 from the germline V gene are LNHDA and SQIVND (reference sequence). In DNA form, the CDR3 reads TGTGCCAGTAGTATAGGGACAGCCTACGAGCAGTACTTC. It encodes CASSIGTAYEQYF.

This chain links TRBV6-5 with TRBJ1-4; D remains unclear. Looked up from germline, CDR1 is MNHEY and CDR2 is SVGAGI. The CDR3 consists of 11 residues. Deletions cut 4 bases from V and 8 bases from J, with 5 bases between. The CDR3 coding sequence is TGTGCCAGCAGTTTGGGGGAAAAACTGTTTTTT. Amino acids: CASSLGEKLFF.

This clone occurred a few times. This chain uses TRBV5-1 with TRBJ1-1, with D perhaps TRBD1 (5 bases). The V and J ends lost 2 bases and 0 bases respectively, with 11 bases between them. This CDR3 contains 15 residues. Germline values: CDR1 SGHRS, CDR2 YFSETQ. The CDR3 loop is CASSLTGDMNTEAFF. CDR3 DNA: TGCGCCAGCAGCTTAACAGGAGATATGAACACTGAAGCTTTCTTT.

This clone has more than one count but fewer than ten. The CDR3 region is CASSDGTGKRAFF. CDR3 nucleotide sequence: TGTGCCAGCAGTGACGGGACAGGGAAACGAGCTTTCTTT. The chain combines TRBV2 with TRBJ1-1, with 9 bases fitting TRBD1. V lost 3 bases, J lost 10 bases, and 6 bases stayed unmatched. Germline V gives CDR1 SNHLY, CDR2 FYNNEI. The CDR3 consists of 13 residues.

The chain carries TRBV6-5 and TRBJ2-2; D gene uncertain. Germline CDR1 is MNHEY and CDR2 is SVGAGI. V shed 6 bases and J shed 6 bases, with 14 bases lying between them. This CDR3 has 14 amino acids. CDR3 loop: CASSTTRIAGELFF. The CDR3 DNA follows: TGTGCCAGCAGCACCACCAGGATCGCCGGGGAGCTGTTTTTT.

This clone has just one count. This chain uses TRBV7-2 with TRBJ2-1, with D possibly matching TRBD2 (5 bases). With 5 bases removed from V and 10 bases from J, the gap between germline ends came to 18 bases. CDR3 length equals 14 residues. Germline V lookup: CDR1 SGHTA, CDR2 FQGNSA. CDR3 loop: CASSPTPAPGEQFF. Written as DNA, the CDR3 is TGTGCCAGCAGCCCCACTCCAGCACCGGGGGAGCAGTTCTTC.

The rearrangement joins TRBV5-1 to TRBJ2-3; TRBD1 aligns across 9 bases. The ends lost 3 bases at V and 0 bases at J; junction bases unmatched: 8. CDR1 is SGHRS, CDR2 YFSETQ, per germline. This CDR3 is built from 17 residues. CDR3 in amino acids: CASSSGTGTLSTDTQYF. DNA of the CDR3: TGCGCCAGCAGCTCCGGGACAGGGACACTAAGCACAGATACGCAGTATTTT.

V is TRBV28 and J is TRBJ1-5, with a possible D match to TRBD1 (5 bases). The CDR3 contains 14 residues. V gave up 5 bases and J gave up 7 bases, with 15 bases separating them. In germline, CDR1 is MDHEN, CDR2 SYDVKM. The chain's CDR3 is CASSPQTGRQPQHF. In nucleotides, the CDR3 is TGTGCCAGCAGTCCCCAAACGGGGCGGCAGCCCCAGCATTTT.

The DNA of the CDR3 is TGTGCCAGCAGGCCCGCGACAGGGGGTTTCTACGAGCAGTACTTC. Translated, it gives CASRPATGGFYEQYF. The chain recombines TRBV6-1 with TRBJ2-7, with 9 bases lining up with TRBD1. The V gene end was trimmed by 6 bases and the J gene end by 3 bases; junction bases not matched to a gene: 9. This CDR3 region has 15 residues. Germline V gene data show CDR1 as MNHNS and CDR2 as SASEGT.

This clone has a single count. This chain connects TRBV2 to TRBJ1-1; 10 nucleotides agree with TRBD1. In germline, CDR1 is SNHLY, CDR2 FYNNEI. V was clipped by 7 bases and J by 4 bases; unmatched bases: 9. The CDR3 runs to 15 residues. The CDR3: CASNDRDRGSTEAFF. Written as DNA, the CDR3 is TGTGCCAGCAATGACCGGGACAGGGGATCCACTGAAGCTTTCTTT.

This clone showed up just once. The chain has TRBV5-6 and TRBJ1-5, with D maybe TRBD1 (5 bases). CDR3 length: 16 residues. Germline values: CDR1 SGHDT, CDR2 YYEEEE. Trimming removed 3 bases at V and 3 bases at J, with 16 bases between. Written as DNA, the CDR3 is TGTGCCAGCAGCTGGGGCGGGCAGGGCCTCAATCAGCCCCAGCATTTT. Protein sequence: CASSWGGQGLNQPQHF.

V gene TRBV5-6 combines with J gene TRBJ1-4; D is ambiguous. This CDR3 has 13 residues. The V gene lost 4 bases and the J gene lost 8 bases, with 12 bases spanning the gap. Germline-derived CDR1 and CDR2 are SGHDT and YYEEEE. CDR3 sequence: CASSPLIGEKLFF. CDR3 DNA sequence: TGTGCCAGCAGCCCCTTGATAGGGGAAAAACTGTTTTTT.

A single count supports this clone. The chain uses TRBV7-9 and TRBJ2-7, with D possibly matching TRBD2 (6 bases). This CDR3 comprises 13 residues. The germline CDR1 and CDR2 sequences are SEHNR and FQNEAQ (reference sequence). The ends were cut back, 4 bases at V and 6 bases at J, with 13 bases in the middle. CDR3 nucleotides: TGTGCCAGCAGCTCCCGGGGGTGGTCCGAGCAGTACTTC. It is translated as CASSSRGWSEQYF. The variable domain in full, completed from reference TRBV7-9 and TRBJ2-7, reads DTGVSQNPRHKITKRGQNVTFRCDPISEHNRLYWYRQTLGQGPEFLTYFQNEAQLEKSRLLSDRFSAERPKGSFSTLEIQRTEQGDSAMYLCASSSRGWSEQYFGPGTRLTVT.

The CDR3 region has the DNA TGTGCCACCAGCAGAGAGCCAGTCTATGGAAATCAGCCCCAGCATTTT. This codes for CATSREPVYGNQPQHF. The rearrangement joins TRBV15 to TRBJ1-5; D is ambiguous. CDR1 LNHNV and CDR2 YYDKDF come from the germline V gene (reference sequence). The CDR3 length is 16 residues. Trimming took 0 bases from V and 4 from J, leaving 13 bases between them. The full variable domain, in which reference TRBV15 and TRBJ1-5 provide the parts outside the CDR3, is DAMVIQNPRYQVTQFGKPVTLSCSQTLNHNVMYWYQQKSSQAPKLLFHYYDKDFNNEADTPDNFQSRRPNTSFCFLDIRSPGLGDTAMYLCATSREPVYGNQPQHFGDGTRLSIL.

J is TRBJ1-1 and V is TRBV7-8, with a weak D call TRBD1 (6 bases). The CDR3 contains 17 residues. Germline V lookup: CDR1 SGHVS, CDR2 FQNEAQ. Trimming pared 1 base from V and 3 bases from J, leaving 18 bases between. DNA for the CDR3: TGTGCCAGCAGCTTAGGGCCAGATACAGGGTATCACACTGAAGCTTTCTTT. This sequence encodes CASSLGPDTGYHTEAFF.

This clone was detected only once. The CDR3 loop reads CASSTQQGSNQPQHF. The CDR3 DNA sequence: TGTGCCAGTAGTACGCAACAGGGGAGCAATCAGCCCCAGCATTTT. The chain uses TRBV19 and TRBJ1-5; 7 nucleotides line up with TRBD1. V lost 4 bases, J lost 1 base, and 4 bases stayed unmatched. CDR3 length equals 15 residues. CDR1 and CDR2 from the germline V gene are LNHDA and SQIVND (reference sequence).

The chain has TRBV5-1 and TRBJ2-7, with 7 bases fitting TRBD1. Looked up from germline, CDR1 is SGHRS and CDR2 is YFSETQ. This CDR3 has 14 residues. Trimming removed 1 base from V and 1 base from J; junction bases left unmatched: 2. The CDR3 sequence is CASSLRTGSYEQYF. CDR3 DNA sequence: TGCGCCAGCAGCTTGAGGACAGGTTCCTACGAGCAGTACTTC.